This T cell receptor (beta chain) derives from a study of blood T cell repertoires in COVID-19. Profiled with immunoSEQ multiplex PCR; TCRdb holds only in-frame clones, not every one. The sample consists of approximately 140,000 clones, approximately 84% of them appearing once. This CDR3 comprises 15 residues. Losses at the gene ends were 0 bases for V and 6 bases for J; bases not matched to a gene: 6. The germline CDR1 and CDR2 sequences are LGHNT and FRNRAP. The rearrangement links TRBV12-5 to TRBJ2-3; 7 nucleotides agree with TRBD1. This clonotype originated in a man in his 70s with acute or convalescent COVID-19. The sequenced sample consisted of peripheral blood. The CDR3 coding sequence is TGTGCTAGTGGTTTGGTGTCAGGGGGAGTTGATACGCAGTATTTT. This encodes CASGLVSGGVDTQYF. Looking up the rest from reference TRBV12-5 and TRBJ2-3 gives the full variable domain: DARVTQTPRHKVTEMGQEVTMRCQPILGHNTVFWYRQTMMQGLELLAYFRNRAPLDDSGMPKDRFSAEMPDATLATLKIQPSEPRDSAVYFCASGLVSGGVDTQYFGPGTRLTVL.